A selection of T cell receptor beta chains follows, all from one sample in a study of cytomegalovirus exposure and HLA in healthy donors. Profiled with immunoSEQ multiplex PCR; TCRdb holds only in-frame clones, not every one. This sample yields 85,000 to 120,000 clones, of which just over 70% are seen a single time; less than 0.95% belongs to the top ten. The specimen sequenced was PBMCs. These receptors all stem from a boy under 18 in good health and CMV-seronegative. The CDR3 runs from the conserved cysteine through the conserved F or W. A D gene is named only where the DNA matches it firmly. Only part of the rows carry a size: once, few, many, or a class if the clone is expanded.

TRBD2 TRBJ2-7 NA 16 TRBV18 CASSPIMGGKIYEQYF TGTGCCAGCTCACCGATTATGGGGGGGAAAATCTACGAGCAGTACTTC
NA TRBJ2-7 NA 14 TRBV7-2 CASSRQHSTYEQYF TGTGCCAGCAGCCGACAGCACTCCACCTACGAGCAGTACTTC
NA TRBJ2-2 NA 15 TRBV2 CASAPAPRATGELFF TGTGCCAGTGCCCCCGCTCCGAGGGCCACCGGGGAGCTGTTTTTT
TRBD2 TRBJ2-7 NA 16 TRBV2 CASGSGTSGRAAEQYF TGTGCCAGCGGTTCCGGGACTAGCGGGAGGGCCGCCGAGCAGTACTTC
NA TRBJ1-6 NA 16 TRBV30 CAWKAAGYYYNSPLHF TGTGCCTGGAAGGCGGCAGGGTATTACTATAATTCACCCCTCCACTTT
TRBD1 TRBJ1-5 NA 16 TRBV6-6 CASSYIRGGRNQPQHF TGTGCCAGCAGTTACATTCGAGGGGGCCGGAATCAGCCCCAGCATTTT
TRBD2 TRBJ2-7 NA 13 TRBV6-5 CASRIAGAYEQYF TGTGCCAGCAGGATAGCGGGAGCGTACGAGCAGTACTTC
TRBD2 TRBJ2-5 NA 16 TRBV15 CATSRDQAGGHETQYF TGTGCCACCAGCAGAGATCAGGCGGGGGGGCATGAGACCCAGTACTTC
NA TRBJ1-2 NA 16 TRBV5-5 CASSCTTGRANYGYTF TGTGCCAGCAGCTGCACGACAGGACGAGCTAACTATGGCTACACCTTC
TRBD2 TRBJ2-7 NA 16 TRBV5-4 CASSTGLAIKAYEQYF TGTGCCAGCAGCACGGGACTAGCGATTAAGGCCTACGAGCAGTACTTC
NA TRBJ2-1 few 12 TRBV5-8 CASRLPGTPQFF TGTGCCAGCAGATTACCCGGGACTCCACAGTTCTTC
NA TRBJ2-5 few 16 TRBV15 CATSRGFGGYQETQYF TGTGCCACCAGCAGAGGATTCGGCGGGTACCAAGAGACCCAGTACTTC
TRBD2 TRBJ2-7 medium-sized 15 TRBV28 CASSFWGGTSYEQYF TGTGCCAGCAGTTTTTGGGGGGGAACCTCCTACGAGCAGTACTTC
TRBD1 TRBJ1-5 NA 15 TRBV4-1 CASSGLGQGGQPQHF TGCGCCAGCAGTGGACTGGGACAGGGGGGTCAGCCCCAGCATTTT
NA TRBJ1-1 once 13 TRBV11-2 CASSPSPVAEAFF TGTGCCAGCAGTCCCAGTCCCGTTGCTGAAGCTTTCTTT
TRBD2 TRBJ2-1 few 15 TRBV5-6 CASSLGAGGYNEQFF TGTGCCAGCAGCTTGGGAGCGGGAGGGTACAATGAGCAGTTCTTC
NA TRBJ1-4 NA 15 TRBV2 CASSEASVSNEKLFF TGTGCCAGCAGCGAAGCTTCAGTGTCTAATGAAAAACTGTTTTTT
NA TRBJ1-1 NA 13 TRBV5-5 CASSLGGNTEAFF TGTGCCAGCAGCTTGGGAGGTAACACTGAAGCTTTCTTT
TRBD1 TRBJ2-7 once 14 TRBV4-3 CASSHRQGAYEQYF TGCGCCAGCAGCCACAGACAGGGGGCCTACGAGCAGTACTTC
NA TRBJ2-2 NA 15 TRBV7-3 CASSLNRANTGELFF TGTGCCAGCAGCTTAAACCGGGCGAACACCGGGGAGCTGTTTTTT
TRBD1 TRBJ2-3 NA 11 TRBV29-1 CSARQGDTQYF TGCAGCGCCCGACAGGGGGATACGCAGTATTTT
NA TRBJ2-7 NA 12 TRBV28 CASSPQGYEQYF TGTGCCAGCAGCCCCCAGGGCTACGAGCAGTACTTC
TRBD1 TRBJ1-1 few 13 TRBV7-9 CASSQGQDLGAFF TGTGCCAGCAGCCAGGGACAGGACCTGGGAGCTTTCTTT
TRBD2 TRBJ2-1 few 15 TRBV28 CASSLVAGGRHEQFF TGTGCCAGCAGTTTGGTAGCGGGAGGTAGGCATGAGCAGTTCTTC
NA TRBJ1-5 NA 14 TRBV6-5 CASSWGPVHQPQHF TGTGCCAGCAGTTGGGGCCCGGTCCATCAGCCCCAGCATTTT
NA TRBJ1-4 NA 15 TRBV6-1 CASSVYRQLNEKLFF TGTGCCAGCAGTGTATATCGACAGCTTAATGAAAAACTGTTTTTT
TRBD1 TRBJ2-7 NA 16 TRBV4-1 CASSQGGQGIHYEQYF TGCGCCAGCAGCCAGGGGGGACAGGGGATACACTACGAGCAGTACTTC
TRBD1 TRBJ1-5 NA 16 TRBV19 CASSNSPGGGNQPQHF TGTGCCAGTAGTAACTCCCCAGGGGGCGGCAATCAGCCCCAGCATTTT
TRBD1 TRBJ1-1 once 14 TRBV15 CATSRDRQGTEAFF TGTGCCACCAGCAGAGATAGACAGGGTACTGAAGCTTTCTTT
NA TRBJ1-1 few 12 TRBV10-1 CASSAGQGLAFF TGCGCCAGCAGTGCGGGGCAGGGGTTGGCTTTCTTT
NA TRBJ2-1 NA 14 TRBV4-1 CASSQDLPMHEQFF TGCGCCAGCAGCCAAGATTTGCCTATGCATGAGCAGTTCTTC
NA TRBJ1-2 NA 15 TRBV10-3 CAISEGGGIHHGYTF TGTGCCATCAGTGAGGGAGGTGGGATCCATCACGGCTACACCTTC
NA TRBJ2-1 NA 14 TRBV29-1 CSVKSRGTYNEQFF TGCAGCGTCAAGAGCAGGGGTACTTACAATGAGCAGTTCTTC
NA TRBJ1-6 few 12 TRBV9 CASSVAGSPLHF TGTGCCAGCAGCGTAGCGGGTTCACCCCTCCACTTT
NA TRBJ1-5 few 13 TRBV7-2 CASSLRGNQPQHF TGTGCCAGCAGCTTAAGAGGGAATCAGCCCCAGCATTTT